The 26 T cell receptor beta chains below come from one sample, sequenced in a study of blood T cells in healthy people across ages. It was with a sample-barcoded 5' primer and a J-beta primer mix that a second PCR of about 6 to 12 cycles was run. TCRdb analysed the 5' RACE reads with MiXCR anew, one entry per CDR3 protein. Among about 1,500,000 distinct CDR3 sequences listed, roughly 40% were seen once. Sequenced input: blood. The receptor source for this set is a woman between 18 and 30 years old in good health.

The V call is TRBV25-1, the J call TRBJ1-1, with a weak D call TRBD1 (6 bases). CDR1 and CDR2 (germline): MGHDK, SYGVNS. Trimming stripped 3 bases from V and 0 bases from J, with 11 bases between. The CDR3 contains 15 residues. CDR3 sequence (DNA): TGTGCCAGCAGTGAGGTAGGGGGTATGAACACTGAAGCTTTCTTT. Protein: CASSEVGGMNTEAFF.

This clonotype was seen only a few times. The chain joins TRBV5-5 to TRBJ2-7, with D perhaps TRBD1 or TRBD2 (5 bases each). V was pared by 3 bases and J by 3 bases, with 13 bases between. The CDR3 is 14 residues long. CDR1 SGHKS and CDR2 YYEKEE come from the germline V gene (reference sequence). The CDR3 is CASSSPGRDYEQYF. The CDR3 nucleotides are TGTGCCAGCAGCTCACCGGGACGGGACTACGAGCAGTACTTC.

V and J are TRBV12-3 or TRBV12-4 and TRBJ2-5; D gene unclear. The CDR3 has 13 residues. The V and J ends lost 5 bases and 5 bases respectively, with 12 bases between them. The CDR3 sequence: CASSVSSLETQYF. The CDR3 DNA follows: TGTGCCAGCAGTGTGTCTTCACTCGAGACCCAGTACTTC.

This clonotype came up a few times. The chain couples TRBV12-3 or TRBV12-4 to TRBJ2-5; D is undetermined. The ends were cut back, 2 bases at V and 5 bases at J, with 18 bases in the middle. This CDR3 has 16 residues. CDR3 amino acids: CASSLRVVGAFETQYF. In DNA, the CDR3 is TGTGCCAGCAGTTTACGAGTAGTGGGTGCGTTCGAGACCCAGTACTTC.

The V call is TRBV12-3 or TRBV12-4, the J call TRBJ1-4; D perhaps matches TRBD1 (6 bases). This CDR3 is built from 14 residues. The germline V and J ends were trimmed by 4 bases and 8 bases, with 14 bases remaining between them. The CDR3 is CASSSSGEGEKLFF. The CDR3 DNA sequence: TGTGCCAGCAGTTCCTCAGGGGAGGGGGAAAAACTGTTTTTT.

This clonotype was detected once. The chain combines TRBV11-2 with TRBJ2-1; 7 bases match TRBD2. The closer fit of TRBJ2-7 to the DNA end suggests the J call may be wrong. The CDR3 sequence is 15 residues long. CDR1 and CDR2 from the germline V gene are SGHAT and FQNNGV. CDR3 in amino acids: CASSPQSWDYNEQYF. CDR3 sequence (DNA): TGTGCCAGCAGCCCCCAGAGCTGGGACTACAATGAGCAGTACTTC.

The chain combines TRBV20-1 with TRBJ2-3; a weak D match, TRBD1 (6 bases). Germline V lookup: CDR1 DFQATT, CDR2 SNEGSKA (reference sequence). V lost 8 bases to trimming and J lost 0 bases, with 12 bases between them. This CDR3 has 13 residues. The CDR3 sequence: CSPTGLSTDTQYF. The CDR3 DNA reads TGCAGTCCAACAGGGTTGAGCACAGATACGCAGTATTTT.

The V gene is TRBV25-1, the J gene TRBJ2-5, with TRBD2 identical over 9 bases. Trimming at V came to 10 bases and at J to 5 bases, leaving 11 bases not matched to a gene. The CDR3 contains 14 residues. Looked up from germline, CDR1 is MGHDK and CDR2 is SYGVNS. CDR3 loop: CAIQPAGGLETQYF. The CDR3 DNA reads TGTGCCATCCAACCTGCGGGGGGGTTGGAGACCCAGTACTTC.

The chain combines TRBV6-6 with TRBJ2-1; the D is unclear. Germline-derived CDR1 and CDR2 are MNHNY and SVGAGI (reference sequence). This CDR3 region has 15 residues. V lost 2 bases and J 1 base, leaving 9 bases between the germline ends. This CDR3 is CASSYGLGSYNEQFF. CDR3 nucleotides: TGTGCCAGCAGTTACGGGCTGGGGTCCTACAATGAGCAGTTCTTC.

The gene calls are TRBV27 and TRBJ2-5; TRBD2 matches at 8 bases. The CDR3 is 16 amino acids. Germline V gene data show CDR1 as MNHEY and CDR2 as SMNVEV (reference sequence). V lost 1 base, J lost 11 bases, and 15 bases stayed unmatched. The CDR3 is CASSLYGGGTYNEQYF. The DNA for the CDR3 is TGTGCCAGCAGTTTATACGGCGGGGGGACGTACAATGAGCAGTACTTC.

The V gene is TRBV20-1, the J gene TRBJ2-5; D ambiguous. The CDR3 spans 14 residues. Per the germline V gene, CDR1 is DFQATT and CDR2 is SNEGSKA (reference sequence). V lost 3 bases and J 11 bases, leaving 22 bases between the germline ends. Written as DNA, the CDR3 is TGCAGTGCTAGCCTCCGGAAGCGAAACAATGAGCAGTACTTC. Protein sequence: CSASLRKRNNEQYF.

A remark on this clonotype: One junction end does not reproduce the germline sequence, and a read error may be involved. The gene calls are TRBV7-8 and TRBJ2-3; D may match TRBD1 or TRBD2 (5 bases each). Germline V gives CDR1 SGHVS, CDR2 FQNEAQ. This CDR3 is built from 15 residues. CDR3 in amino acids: CASSFGQNGADMQYF. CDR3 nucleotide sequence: TGTGCCAGCAGCTTTGGGCAGAACGGGGCAGATATGCAGTATTTT.

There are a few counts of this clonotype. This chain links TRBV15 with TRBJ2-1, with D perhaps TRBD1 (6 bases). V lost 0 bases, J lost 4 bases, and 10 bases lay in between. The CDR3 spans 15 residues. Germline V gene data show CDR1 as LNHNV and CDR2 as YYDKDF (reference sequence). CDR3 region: CATSRDLGQYNEQFF. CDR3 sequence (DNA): TGTGCCACCAGCAGAGACCTTGGACAGTACAATGAGCAGTTCTTC. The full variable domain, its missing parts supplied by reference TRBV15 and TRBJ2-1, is DAMVIQNPRYQVTQFGKPVTLSCSQTLNHNVMYWYQQKSSQAPKLLFHYYDKDFNNEADTPDNFQSRRPNTSFCFLDIRSPGLGDTAMYLCATSRDLGQYNEQFFGPGTRLTVL.

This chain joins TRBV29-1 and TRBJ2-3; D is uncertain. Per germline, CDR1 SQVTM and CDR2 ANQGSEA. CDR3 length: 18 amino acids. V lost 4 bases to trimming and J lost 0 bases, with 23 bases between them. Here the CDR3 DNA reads TGCAGCGTTGTGGGGTATTGGGCAGAGAACACTAGCACAGATACGCAGTATTTT. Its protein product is CSVVGYWAENTSTDTQYF.

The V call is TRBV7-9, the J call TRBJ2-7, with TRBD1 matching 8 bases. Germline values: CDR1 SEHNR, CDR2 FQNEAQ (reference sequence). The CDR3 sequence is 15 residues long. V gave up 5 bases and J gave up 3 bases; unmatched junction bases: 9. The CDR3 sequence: CASSNTRQGNYEQYF. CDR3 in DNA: TGTGCCAGCAGCAACACCCGACAGGGGAACTACGAGCAGTACTTC.

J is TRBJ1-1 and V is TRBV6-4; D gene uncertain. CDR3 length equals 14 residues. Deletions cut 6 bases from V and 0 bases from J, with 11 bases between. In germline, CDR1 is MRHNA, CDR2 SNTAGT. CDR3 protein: CASRTDRLNTEAFF. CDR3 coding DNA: TGTGCCAGCAGAACTGACCGTTTGAACACTGAAGCTTTCTTT.

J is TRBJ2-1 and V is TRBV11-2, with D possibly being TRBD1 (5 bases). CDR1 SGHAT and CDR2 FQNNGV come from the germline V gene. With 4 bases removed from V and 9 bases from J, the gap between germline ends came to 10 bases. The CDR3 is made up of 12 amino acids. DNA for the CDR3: TGTGCCAGCAGCTGGGGCTCGGTTGAGCAGTTCTTC. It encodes CASSWGSVEQFF. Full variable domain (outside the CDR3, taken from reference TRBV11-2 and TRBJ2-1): EAGVAQSPRYKIIEKRQSVAFWCNPISGHATLYWYQQILGQGPKLLIQFQNNGVVDDSQLPKDRFSAERLKGVDSTLKIQPAKLEDSAVYLCASSWGSVEQFFGPGTRLTVL.

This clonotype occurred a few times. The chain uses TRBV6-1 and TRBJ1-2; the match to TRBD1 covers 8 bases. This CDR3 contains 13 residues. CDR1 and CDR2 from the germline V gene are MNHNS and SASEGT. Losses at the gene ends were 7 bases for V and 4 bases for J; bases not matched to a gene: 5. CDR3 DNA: TGTGCCAGCACACACAGGGGGTCCTATGGCTACACCTTC. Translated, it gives CASTHRGSYGYTF.

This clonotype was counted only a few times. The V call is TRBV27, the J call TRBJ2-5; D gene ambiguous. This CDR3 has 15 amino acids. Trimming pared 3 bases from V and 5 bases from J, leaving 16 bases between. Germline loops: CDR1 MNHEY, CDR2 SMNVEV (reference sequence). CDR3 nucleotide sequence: TGTGCCAGCAGTTTTGAGAGAGAAGTGGGTGAGACCCAGTACTTC. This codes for CASSFEREVGETQYF.

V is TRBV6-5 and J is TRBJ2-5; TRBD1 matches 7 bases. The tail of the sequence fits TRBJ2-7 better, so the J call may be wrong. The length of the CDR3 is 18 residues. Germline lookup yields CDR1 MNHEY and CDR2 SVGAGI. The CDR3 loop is CASSYSKKGANTFYEQYF. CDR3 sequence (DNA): TGTGCCAGCAGTTACTCTAAAAAGGGGGCGAATACTTTCTACGAGCAGTACTTC.

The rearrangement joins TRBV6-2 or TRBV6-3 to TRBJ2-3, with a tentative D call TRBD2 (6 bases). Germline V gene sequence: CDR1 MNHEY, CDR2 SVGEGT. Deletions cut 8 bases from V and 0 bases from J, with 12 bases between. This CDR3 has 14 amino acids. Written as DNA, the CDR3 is TGTGCCAGCTACCAGGCGGGGAGCACAGATACGCAGTATTTT. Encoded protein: CASYQAGSTDTQYF.

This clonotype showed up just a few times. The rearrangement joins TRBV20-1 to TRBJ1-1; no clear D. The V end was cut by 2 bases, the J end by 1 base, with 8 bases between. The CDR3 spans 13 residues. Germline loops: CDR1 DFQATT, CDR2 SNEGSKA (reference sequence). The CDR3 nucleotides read TGCAGTGCTAGAAACCGGGGGAACACTGAAGCTTTCTTT. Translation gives CSARNRGNTEAFF.

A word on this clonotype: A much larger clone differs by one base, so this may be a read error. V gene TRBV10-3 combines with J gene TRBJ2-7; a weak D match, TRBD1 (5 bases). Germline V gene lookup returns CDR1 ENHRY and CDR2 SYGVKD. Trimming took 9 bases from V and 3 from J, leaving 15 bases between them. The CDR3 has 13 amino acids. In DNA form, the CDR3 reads TGTGCCATGACGGCAGGGCCCAACTACGAGCAGTACTTC. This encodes CAMTAGPNYEQYF.

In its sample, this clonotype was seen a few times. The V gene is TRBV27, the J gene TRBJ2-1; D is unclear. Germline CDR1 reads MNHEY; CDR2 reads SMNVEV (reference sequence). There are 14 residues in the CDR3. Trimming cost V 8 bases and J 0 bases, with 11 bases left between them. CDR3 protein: CASRFTSSYNEQFF. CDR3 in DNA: TGTGCCAGCCGATTTACGAGCTCCTACAATGAGCAGTTCTTC.

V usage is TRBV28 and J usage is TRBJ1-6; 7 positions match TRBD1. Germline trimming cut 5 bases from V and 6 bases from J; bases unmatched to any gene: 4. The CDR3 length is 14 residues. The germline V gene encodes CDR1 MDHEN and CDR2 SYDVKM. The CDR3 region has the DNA TGTGCCAGCAGTGACAGGGATGTTAATTCACCCCTCCACTTT. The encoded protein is CASSDRDVNSPLHF.

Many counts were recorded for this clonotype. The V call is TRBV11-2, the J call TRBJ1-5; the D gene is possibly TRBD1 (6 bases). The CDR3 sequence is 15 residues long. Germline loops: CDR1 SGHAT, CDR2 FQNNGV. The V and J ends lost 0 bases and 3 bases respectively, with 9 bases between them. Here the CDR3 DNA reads TGTGCCAGCAGCTTAGAGACAGGTTTCAATCAGCCCCAGCATTTT. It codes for CASSLETGFNQPQHF.